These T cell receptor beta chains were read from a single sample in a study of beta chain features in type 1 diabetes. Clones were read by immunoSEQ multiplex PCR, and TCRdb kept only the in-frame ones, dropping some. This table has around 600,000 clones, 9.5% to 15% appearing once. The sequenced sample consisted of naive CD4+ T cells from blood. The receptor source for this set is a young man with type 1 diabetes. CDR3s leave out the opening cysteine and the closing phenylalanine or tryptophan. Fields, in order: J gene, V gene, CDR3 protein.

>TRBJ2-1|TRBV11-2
ASSLDHGGGASYNEQF
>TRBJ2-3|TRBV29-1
SGGGQGIDTQY
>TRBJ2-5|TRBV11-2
ASSSGQVGETQY
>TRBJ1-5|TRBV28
ALGQGPESSNQPQH
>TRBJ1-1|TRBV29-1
SVTPRQSNTEAF
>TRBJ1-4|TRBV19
ASSIGTGLEEKLF
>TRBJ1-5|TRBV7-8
ASSLQEDQPQH
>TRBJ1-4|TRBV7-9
ASSWGGVGELF
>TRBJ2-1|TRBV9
ASSVGEGSNYNEQF
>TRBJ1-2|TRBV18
ASSQGPLGYT
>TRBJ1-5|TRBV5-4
ASSLDTGGNQPQH
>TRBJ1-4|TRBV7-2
ASSTRANEKLF
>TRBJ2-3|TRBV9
ASSVGRGGSTDTQY
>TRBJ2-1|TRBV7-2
ASSPPSYNEQF
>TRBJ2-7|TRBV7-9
ASSGHEQY
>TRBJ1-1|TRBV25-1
ASSAGGNTEAF
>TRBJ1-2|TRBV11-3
ASSLDIYGYT
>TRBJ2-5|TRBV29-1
SVRQQETQY
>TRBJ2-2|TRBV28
ASMRGNTGELF
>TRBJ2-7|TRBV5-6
ASYGSSYEQY
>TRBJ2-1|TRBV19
ASSPVLSSYNEQF
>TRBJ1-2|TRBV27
ASSRLSGTGNYGYT
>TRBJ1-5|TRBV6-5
ASSYSGTSNQPQH
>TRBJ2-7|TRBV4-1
ASSRYGQGETYEQY
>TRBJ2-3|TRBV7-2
ASSLASGGSTDTQY
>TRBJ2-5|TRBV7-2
ASIPGTGLKETQY
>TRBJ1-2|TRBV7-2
ASSLESRSNYGYT
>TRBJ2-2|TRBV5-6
ASSPSSNRPTGELF
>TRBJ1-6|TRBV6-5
ASSYEGSSYNSPLH
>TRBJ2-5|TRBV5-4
ASTTQYQETQY